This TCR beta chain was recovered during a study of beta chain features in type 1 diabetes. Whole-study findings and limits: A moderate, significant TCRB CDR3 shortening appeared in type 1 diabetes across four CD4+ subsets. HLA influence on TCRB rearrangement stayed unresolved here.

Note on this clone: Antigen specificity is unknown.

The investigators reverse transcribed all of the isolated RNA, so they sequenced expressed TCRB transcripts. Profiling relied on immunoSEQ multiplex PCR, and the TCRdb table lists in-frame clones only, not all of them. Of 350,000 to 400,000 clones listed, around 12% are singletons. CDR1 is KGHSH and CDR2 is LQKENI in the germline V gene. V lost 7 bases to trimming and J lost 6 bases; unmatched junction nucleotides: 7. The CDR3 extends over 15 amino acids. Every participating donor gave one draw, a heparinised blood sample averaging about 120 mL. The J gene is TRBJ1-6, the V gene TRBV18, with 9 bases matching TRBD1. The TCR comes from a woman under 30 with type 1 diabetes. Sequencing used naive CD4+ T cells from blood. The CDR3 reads CASLSGQGSNSPLHF. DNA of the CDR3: TGTGCCAGCTTATCGGGACAGGGCAGTAATTCACCCCTCCACTTT. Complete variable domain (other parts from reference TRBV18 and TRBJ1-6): NAGVMQNPRHLVRRRGQEARLRCSPMKGHSHVYWYRQLPEEGLKFMVYLQKENIIDESGMPKERFSAEFPKEGPSILRIQQVVRGDSAAYFCASLSGQGSNSPLHFGNGTRLTVT.